This T cell receptor beta chain derives from a study of cytotoxic CD8 clonotypes in ibrutinib-treated CLL. V lost 3 bases to trimming and J lost 0 bases, with 10 bases between them. This CDR3 spans 15 amino acids. Germline lookup yields CDR1 MNHEY and CDR2 SMNVEV (reference sequence). Here immunoSEQ multiplex PCR was the method, and the copy in TCRdb shows in-frame clones only, minus some. This repertoire shows tens of thousands of clones, approximately 87% found once; its top ten account for 20%. The V and J genes are TRBV27 and TRBJ2-3, with a weak D call TRBD2 (6 bases). Sample: PBMCs, taken after 24 months of ibrutinib treatment. The sequence was obtained from a human donor with chronic lymphocytic leukemia. Here the CDR3 DNA reads TGTGCCAGCAGTTTTGGGAGGACTAGCACAGATACGCAGTATTTT. It is translated as CASSFGRTSTDTQYF.